The 5 T cell receptor beta chains below were found in one sample sequenced in a study of metastatic and nonmetastatic thyroid tumors. All patients were untreated before thyroid surgery. TCRdb re-clonotyped the PCR reads via MiXCR. Among more than 10,000 clones listed, more than 20% were seen once. Sequenced: blood. These receptors were taken from a male donor with papillary thyroid cancer or a benign thyroid nodule (not recorded which). Some clones in this sample may be carry-over from other donors' samples.

This clone has a single count. This chain links TRBV3-1 with TRBJ2-1; D might be TRBD2 (5 bases). CDR3 size: 15 residues. Looked up from germline, CDR1 is LGHDT and CDR2 is YNNKEL (reference sequence). V was clipped by 0 bases and J by 9 bases, with 15 bases between them. Here the CDR3 DNA reads TGTGCCAGCAGCCAAGATGGGCGACTAAGTATTGAGCAGTTCTTC. Its translation: CASSQDGRLSIEQFF.

This clone was seen a few times. The chain recombines TRBV27 with TRBJ2-7; D perhaps matches TRBD2 (5 bases). Trimming cost V 5 bases and J 1 base, with 18 bases left between them. The CDR3 runs to 16 residues. The germline gives CDR1 MNHEY, CDR2 SMNVEV (reference sequence). The CDR3 loop is CASSPLGLARSYEQYF. CDR3 in DNA: TGTGCCAGCAGTCCCCTTGGGCTAGCTCGGTCCTACGAGCAGTACTTC.

The genes are TRBV6-2 or TRBV6-3 and TRBJ2-3, with D perhaps matching TRBD2 (6 bases). Germline CDR1 is MNHEY and CDR2 is SVGEGT. The CDR3 spans 15 residues. V lost 2 bases and J lost 2, with 11 bases in between. The CDR3 DNA reads as TGTGCCAGCAGTTACGCGGGACGGCCCACAGATACGCAGTATTTT. It specifies CASSYAGRPTDTQYF.

Only a few counts were recorded for this clone. This chain connects TRBV6-1 to TRBJ2-1; 9 bases agree with TRBD2. The trim removed 9 bases at V and 2 bases at J, leaving 8 bases unmatched. The CDR3 loop spans 15 amino acids. Per the germline V gene, CDR1 is MNHNS and CDR2 is SASEGT. For the CDR3, the DNA is TGTGCCAGTTCCCCGACTAGCGGAACCTACAATGAGCAGTTCTTC. Its translation is CASSPTSGTYNEQFF.

This clone has a count of ten or more. The chain couples TRBV19 to TRBJ1-4, with 7 bases aligning to TRBD1. Germline lookup yields CDR1 LNHDA and CDR2 SQIVND (reference sequence). This CDR3 has 13 amino acids. Losses at the gene ends were 6 bases for V and 5 bases for J; bases not matched to a gene: 3. The CDR3 nucleotides are TGTGCCAGTAGCACGGGACAGAATGAAAAACTGTTTTTT. Translation: CASSTGQNEKLFF.